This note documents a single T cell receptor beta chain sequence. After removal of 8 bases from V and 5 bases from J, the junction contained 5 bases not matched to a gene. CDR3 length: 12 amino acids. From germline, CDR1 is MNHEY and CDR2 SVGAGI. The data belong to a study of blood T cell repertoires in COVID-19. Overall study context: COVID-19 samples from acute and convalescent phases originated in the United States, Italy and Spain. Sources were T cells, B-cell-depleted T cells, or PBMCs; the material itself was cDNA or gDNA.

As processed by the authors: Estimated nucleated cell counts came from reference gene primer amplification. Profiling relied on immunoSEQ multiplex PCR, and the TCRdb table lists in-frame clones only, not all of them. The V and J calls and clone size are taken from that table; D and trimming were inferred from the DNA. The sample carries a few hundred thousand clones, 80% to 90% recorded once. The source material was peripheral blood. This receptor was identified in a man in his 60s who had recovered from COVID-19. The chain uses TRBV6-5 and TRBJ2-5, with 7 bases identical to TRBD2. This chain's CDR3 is CASSGTTETQYF. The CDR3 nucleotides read TGTGCCAGCTCAGGGACTACTGAGACCCAGTACTTC.